This T cell receptor beta chain was documented in a study of Graves' ophthalmopathy and Graves' hyperthyroidism. RNA transcripts were the template, and TCR beta CDR3 regions were amplified from them. First-round RT-PCR relied on HTBI primers, and a second-round multiplex PCR came next. One entry per CDR3 protein results from TCRdb running MiXCR on the multiplex PCR reads. This table has around 1,200,000 distinct CDR3 sequences, around a third appearing once. Germline V gene lookup returns CDR1 SGHRS and CDR2 YFSETQ. The CDR3 length is 12 residues. V lost 7 bases to trimming and J lost 6 bases, with 10 bases between them. Hyperthyroidism patients, all newly diagnosed, had under 2 months' duration and ages of 18 to 65.

Sequencing was performed on peripheral blood or thyroid tissue (not recorded which). The gene calls are TRBV5-1 and TRBJ2-2; D uncertain. This clonotype was obtained from an adult man with Graves' hyperthyroidism. CDR3 in DNA: TGCGCCAGCCCCGGCGGCTCCGGGGAGCTGTTTTTT. Translation gives CASPGGSGELFF.